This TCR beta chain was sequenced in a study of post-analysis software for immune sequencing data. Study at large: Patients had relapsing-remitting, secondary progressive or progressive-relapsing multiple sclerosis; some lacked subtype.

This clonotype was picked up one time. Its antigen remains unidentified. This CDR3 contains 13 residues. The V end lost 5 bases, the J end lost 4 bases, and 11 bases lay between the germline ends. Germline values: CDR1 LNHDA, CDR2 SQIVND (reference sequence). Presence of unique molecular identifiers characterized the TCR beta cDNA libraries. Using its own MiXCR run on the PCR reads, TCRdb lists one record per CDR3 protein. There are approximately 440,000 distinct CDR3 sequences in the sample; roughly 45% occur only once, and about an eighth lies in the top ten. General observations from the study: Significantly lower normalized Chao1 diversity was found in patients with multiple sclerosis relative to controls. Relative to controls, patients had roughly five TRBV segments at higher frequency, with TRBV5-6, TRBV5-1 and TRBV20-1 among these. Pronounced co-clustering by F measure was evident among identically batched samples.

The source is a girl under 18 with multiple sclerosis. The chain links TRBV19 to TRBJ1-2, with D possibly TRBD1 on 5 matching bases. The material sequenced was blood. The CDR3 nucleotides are TGTGCCAGTAGTTCTCGGACATTCTATGGCTACACCTTC. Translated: CASSSRTFYGYTF.